The 14 T cell receptor beta chains presented below share a single source sample, sequenced in a study of blood T cell repertoires in COVID-19. Assay: immunoSEQ multiplex PCR; the TCRdb copy retains only in-frame clones and omits some. This sample has approximately 120,000 clones, with approximately 82% found just once. Material: peripheral blood. The source is a man older than 75 with active or convalescent COVID-19.

The rearrangement uses TRBV6-5 and TRBJ1-4; D is undetermined. Deletions cut 3 bases from V and 7 bases from J, with 15 bases between. The germline CDR1 and CDR2 sequences are MNHEY and SVGAGI. This CDR3 contains 15 residues. The CDR3 region has the DNA TGTGCCAGCAGTTATGATACCTCCGGTGTTGAAAAACTGTTTTTT. Amino acid sequence: CASSYDTSGVEKLFF.

The rearrangement uses TRBV7-3 and TRBJ2-3; 9 nucleotides line up with TRBD1. Germline trimming cut 5 bases from V and 5 bases from J; bases unmatched to any gene: 11. The germline CDR1 and CDR2 sequences are SGHTA and FQGTGA. The CDR3 loop spans 16 amino acids. CDR3 region: CASSPLGQGRGDTQYF. The CDR3 DNA is TGTGCCAGCAGCCCGTTGGGACAGGGAAGAGGAGATACGCAGTATTTT.

The chain links TRBV19 to TRBJ2-7; D not resolved. The V gene's germline CDR1 is LNHDA and CDR2 SQIVND (reference sequence). Trimming removed 4 bases from V and 5 bases from J, with 6 bases in between. The CDR3 is 11 residues long. The CDR3 is CASSTRDEQYF. The CDR3 DNA reads TGTGCCAGTAGTACCCGGGACGAGCAGTACTTC.

This clone was recorded a few times. V and J are TRBV5-1 and TRBJ1-5; tentatively, D is TRBD1 (5 bases). The CDR3 is 15 amino acids. Germline CDR1 reads SGHRS; CDR2 reads YFSETQ. The ends were cut back, 7 bases at V and 1 base at J, with 15 bases in the middle. The CDR3 protein is CASDSGYMSNQPQHF. The CDR3 nucleotides read TGCGCCAGCGATTCAGGGTATATGAGCAATCAGCCCCAGCATTTT. The entire variable domain, with the rest obtained from reference TRBV5-1 and TRBJ1-5, is as follows: KAGVTQTPRYLIKTRGQQVTLSCSPISGHRSVSWYQQTPGQGLQFLFEYFSETQRNKGNFPGRFSGRQFSNSRSEMNVSTLELGDSALYLCASDSGYMSNQPQHFGDGTRLSIL.

The chain carries TRBV18 and TRBJ1-6; D perhaps matches TRBD1 (5 bases). V was trimmed by 3 bases and J by 7 bases, leaving 16 bases between them. Per the germline V gene, CDR1 is KGHSH and CDR2 is LQKENI. This CDR3 comprises 16 residues. The CDR3 DNA reads as TGTGCCAGCTCACCCGCCCGGGGGATTGGCAATTCACCCCTCCACTTT. It yields the protein CASSPARGIGNSPLHF.

This clone was picked up a small number of times. The rearrangement joins TRBV9 to TRBJ1-2, with unresolved D. The V gene lost 4 bases and the J gene lost 6 bases, with 22 bases spanning the gap. The CDR3 has 16 amino acids. Germline V lookup: CDR1 SGDLS, CDR2 YYNGEE. CDR3 nucleotide sequence: TGTGCCAGCAGCCCCCAGGCGGGGAAGACGGGTCATGGCTACACCTTC. Translation: CASSPQAGKTGHGYTF.

CDR3 nucleotide sequence: TGTGCCACCAGCAGCCGGGACAGGGTTTTCGATGAGCAGTTCTTC. This codes for CATSSRDRVFDEQFF. The chain uses TRBV15 and TRBJ2-1; 9 nucleotides align to TRBD1. CDR3 length: 15 amino acids. V shed 3 bases and J 8 bases; nucleotides not matched to a gene: 8. The germline V gene has CDR1 LNHNV and CDR2 YYDKDF (reference sequence).

The rearrangement uses TRBV2 and TRBJ2-5, with D possibly TRBD1 on 5 matching bases. Trimming pared 3 bases from V and 4 bases from J, leaving 9 bases between. Germline V gene lookup returns CDR1 SNHLY and CDR2 FYNNEI. The CDR3 covers 13 residues. CDR3 DNA: TGTGCCAGCAGTGATAGGGGCAGAGAGACCCAGTACTTC. Its translation is CASSDRGRETQYF.

The gene calls are TRBV13 and TRBJ2-2, with 7 bases lining up with TRBD1. Germline values: CDR1 PRHDT, CDR2 FYEKMQ (reference sequence). V lost 5 bases, J lost 1 base, and 4 bases stayed unmatched. The CDR3 covers 15 residues. The CDR3: CASSPQGENTGELFF. The CDR3 bases are TGTGCCAGCAGCCCGCAGGGGGAGAACACCGGGGAGCTGTTTTTT.

The chain has TRBV3-1 (or the pseudogene TRBV3-2) and TRBJ1-3, with D hard to call. Per the germline V gene, CDR1 is LGHDT and CDR2 is YNNKEL (reference sequence). CDR3 length equals 19 residues. Trimming removed 2 bases from V and 3 bases from J, with 23 bases in between. CDR3 amino acids: CASSQPSASREEGGNTIYF. The CDR3 DNA reads TGTGCCAGCAGCCAACCTTCCGCCTCCAGAGAGGAGGGTGGAAACACCATATATTTT.

This clone was found once. The gene calls are TRBV7-2 and TRBJ1-1; 9 bases fit TRBD1. Germline V gene data show CDR1 as SGHTA and CDR2 as FQGNSA. The CDR3 has 15 residues. J lost 5 bases, V lost 5 bases, and 9 bases had no gene match. CDR3 DNA: TGTGCCAGCAGCGCCTCACAGGGGGCGAGGACTGAAGCTTTCTTT. Amino acids: CASSASQGARTEAFF.

The chain has TRBV10-3 and TRBJ2-5, with a possible D match to TRBD1 (6 bases). Trimming took 4 bases from V and 3 from J, leaving 15 bases between them. The V gene's germline CDR1 is ENHRY and CDR2 SYGVKD. This CDR3 has 15 amino acids. CDR3 protein: CAISAGTHLEETQYF. The CDR3 bases are TGTGCCATCAGTGCGGGGACACATCTTGAAGAGACCCAGTACTTC.

J is TRBJ1-1 and V is TRBV12-3 or TRBV12-4; D call uncertain. V was cut by 5 bases and J by 10 bases, with 14 bases left in between. This CDR3 has 12 residues. The CDR3 reads CASSPTGPGAFF. CDR3 bases: TGTGCCAGCAGTCCTACCGGCCCGGGAGCTTTCTTT.

This chain connects TRBV4-3 to TRBJ2-1; TRBD1 aligns across 7 bases. The CDR3 length is 15 residues. The germline V gene has CDR1 LGHNA and CDR2 YSLEER. J gave up 2 bases and V 0 bases, and 1 base lay outside the gene matches. The CDR3 sequence: CASSQDQGAYNEQFF. The CDR3 nucleotides read TGCGCCAGCAGCCAAGATCAGGGGGCCTACAATGAGCAGTTCTTC.